Listed here is a single TCR beta chain. This entry is derived from a study of blood T cell repertoires in COVID-19. At the level of the study: Nucleic acid was either cDNA or gDNA, and it came from T cells, B-cell-depleted T cells, or PBMCs.

Trimming shortened V by 4 bases and J by 0 bases, and 14 bases separated the two germline ends. Germline values: CDR1 SGHRS, CDR2 YFSETQ. The CDR3 is made up of 17 amino acids. Assay: immunoSEQ multiplex PCR; the TCRdb copy retains only in-frame clones and omits some. The sample shows approximately 270,000 clones, 65% to 90% of them seen only once. Everyone who took part was about 18 to 90 years old, and they came from 24 US areas. In assigning cohorts, the study relied on participant-reported clinical history. Material: PBMCs or T cells enriched from blood (not recorded which). This sequence joins TRBV5-1 and TRBJ2-6; tentatively, D is TRBD1 (6 bases). This TCR was recovered from a man between 40 and 49 years old who had recovered from COVID-19. CDR3 DNA: TGCGCCAGCAGCCCCCAGGGGATGAGCTCTGGGGCCAACGTCCTGACTTTC. Its translation is CASSPQGMSSGANVLTF.